This entry features one T cell receptor (beta chain) sequence. Its target is not known. The source of the sample is a study of beta chain features in type 1 diabetes. Whole-study results and caveats: Across all four CD4+ subsets, people with type 1 diabetes showed modestly shorter TCRB CDR3s.

Of the isolated RNA, all was reverse transcribed, and so the sequenced material was expressed TCRB transcripts. Clones were read by immunoSEQ multiplex PCR, and TCRdb kept only the in-frame ones, dropping some. The table shows 25,000 to 30,000 clones, with 65% occurring only once. The germline gives CDR1 MDHEN, CDR2 SYDVKM. CDR3 size: 11 residues. Trimming pared 5 bases from V and 5 bases from J, leaving 7 bases between. What was sequenced was Tregs from blood. J is TRBJ2-7 and V is TRBV28; D remains unclear. The receptor was isolated from a young woman with type 1 diabetes. The CDR3 loop is CASSIEDEQYF. CDR3 bases: TGTGCCAGCAGTATAGAAGACGAGCAGTACTTC.